The rows below give T cell receptor beta chains drawn from one sample of a study of blood T cells in healthy people across ages. TCRdb recomputed calls from the 5' RACE reads with MiXCR, one row per CDR3 protein. The sample holds 1.5 million to 2 million distinct CDR3 sequences, roughly 50% seen once. Sequencing was performed on blood. Receptors were obtained from a woman between 40 and 55 years old in good health. CDR3s include the opening cysteine and the closing phenylalanine or tryptophan. Fields, in order: CDR3 protein, CDR3 DNA, clone size, J gene, D gene, V gene. The D gene is left open where the match is weak. Clone sizes are given selectively: once, few, many, or a class where the clone is expanded.

cdr3_aa: CSVVSGKAKYGYTF; cdr3_nt: TGCAGCGTTGTATCTGGGAAGGCAAAATATGGCTACACCTTC; clone_size: NA; j_call: TRBJ1-2; d_call: NA; v_call: TRBV29-1
cdr3_aa: CASSFGQGLNYGYTF; cdr3_nt: TGTGCCAGCAGCTTCGGGCAGGGATTAAACTATGGCTACACCTTC; clone_size: few; j_call: TRBJ1-2; d_call: NA; v_call: TRBV7-9
cdr3_aa: CASRQLAGGDNEQFF; cdr3_nt: TGTGCCAGCAGACAACTAGCGGGGGGAGACAATGAGCAGTTCTTC; clone_size: NA; j_call: TRBJ2-1; d_call: TRBD2; v_call: TRBV5-4
cdr3_aa: CSAAPSSGRSIETQYF; cdr3_nt: TGCAGTGCTGCCCCCTCGAGCGGGCGAAGCATTGAGACCCAGTACTTC; clone_size: few; j_call: TRBJ2-5; d_call: NA; v_call: TRBV20-1
cdr3_aa: CAGSQDAAGVQYF; cdr3_nt: TGCGCCGGCAGCCAAGATGCGGCAGGGGTGCAGTACTTC; clone_size: NA; j_call: TRBJ2-5; d_call: NA; v_call: TRBV4-1
cdr3_aa: CSASRWLGGANVLTF; cdr3_nt: TGCAGTGCTAGCCGTTGGCTTGGCGGGGCCAACGTCCTGACTTTC; clone_size: NA; j_call: TRBJ2-6; d_call: NA; v_call: TRBV20-1
cdr3_aa: CASRTTGPTYEQYF; cdr3_nt: TGTGCCAGCAGGACAACAGGGCCCACCTACGAGCAGTACTTC; clone_size: NA; j_call: TRBJ2-7; d_call: NA; v_call: TRBV28
cdr3_aa: CASRPDRVVETQYF; cdr3_nt: TGTGCCAGCAGGCCGGACAGGGTTGTAGAGACCCAGTACTTC; clone_size: NA; j_call: TRBJ2-5; d_call: TRBD1; v_call: TRBV6-5
cdr3_aa: CASSSSRTLLQETQYF; cdr3_nt: TGTGCCAGCAGCTCCTCTAGGACACTCCTCCAAGAGACCCAGTACTTC; clone_size: few; j_call: TRBJ2-5; d_call: NA; v_call: TRBV11-2
cdr3_aa: CASSQLVAKNIQYF; cdr3_nt: TGCGCCAGCAGCCAGCTCGTAGCCAAAAACATTCAGTACTTC; clone_size: NA; j_call: TRBJ2-4; d_call: NA; v_call: TRBV4-1
cdr3_aa: CSVVEGPGTNYGYTF; cdr3_nt: TGCAGCGTTGTAGAAGGTCCGGGAACTAACTATGGCTACACCTTC; clone_size: NA; j_call: TRBJ1-2; d_call: NA; v_call: TRBV29-1
cdr3_aa: CASPPRLGGETQYF; cdr3_nt: TGTGCCAGCCCACCTCGACTAGGAGGAGAGACCCAGTACTTC; clone_size: NA; j_call: TRBJ2-5; d_call: NA; v_call: TRBV18
cdr3_aa: CATSRESDRDIYEQYF; cdr3_nt: TGTGCCACCAGCAGAGAATCGGACAGGGACATCTACGAGCAGTACTTC; clone_size: few; j_call: TRBJ2-7; d_call: TRBD1; v_call: TRBV15
cdr3_aa: CASSRDGTSNEQFF; cdr3_nt: TGTGCCAGCAGCAGAGACGGGACTTCCAATGAGCAGTTCTTC; clone_size: NA; j_call: TRBJ2-1; d_call: NA; v_call: TRBV9
cdr3_aa: CASSTSSGGFNNEQFF; cdr3_nt: TGTGCCAGCAGCACCAGTAGCGGGGGATTCAACAATGAGCAGTTCTTC; clone_size: NA; j_call: TRBJ2-1; d_call: TRBD2; v_call: TRBV7-2
cdr3_aa: CSARDGGAVDTQYF; cdr3_nt: TGCAGTGCTAGGGACGGGGGGGCGGTAGATACGCAGTATTTT; clone_size: NA; j_call: TRBJ2-3; d_call: TRBD2; v_call: TRBV20-1
cdr3_aa: CASSQGVLEGSYGYTF; cdr3_nt: TGTGCCAGCAGCCAAGGCGTTCTGGAGGGATCGTATGGCTACACCTTC; clone_size: few; j_call: TRBJ1-2; d_call: NA; v_call: TRBV3-1
cdr3_aa: CASSLAISNEKLFF; cdr3_nt: TGCGCCAGCAGCTTGGCTATCTCTAATGAAAAACTGTTTTTT; clone_size: NA; j_call: TRBJ1-4; d_call: NA; v_call: TRBV5-1